This T cell receptor beta chain was identified in a study of OX40 agonist ivuxolimab in advanced cancers. Study-level information: Intravenous ivuxolimab was administered to patients every 2 weeks at 0.01 to 10 mg/kg.

TCRdb's table, derived via immunoSEQ multiplex PCR, lists solely in-frame clones and lacks some. The table has tens of thousands of clones, roughly 90% seen once. A few counts support this clone. The material sequenced was CD4+ or CD8+ T cells sorted from blood, taken in a trial of the OX40 agonist ivuxolimab. This TCR was sampled from an adult with an advanced solid tumor such as melanoma, head and neck, liver or kidney cancer.

In nucleotides, the CDR3 is TGTGCCAGCAGCTTAGACCCGGACAGGGAAGATCAGCCCCAGCATTTT. It encodes CASSLDPDREDQPQHF. This sequence joins TRBV13 and TRBJ1-5, with TRBD1 matching over 8 bases. The CDR3 length is 16 residues. CDR1 is PRHDT and CDR2 is FYEKMQ in the germline V gene (reference sequence). The junction had 7 bases not matched to a gene; V was cut back by 1 base and J by 5 bases.